The 10 T cell receptor beta chains in this list originate from one sample, sequenced in a study of T cells in localized non-small cell lung cancer. This table comes from immunoSEQ multiplex PCR, and its TCRdb copy is limited to in-frame clones, with some not included. The sample comprises over 65,000 clones, approximately 84% of which are singletons, and 1% to 1.5% rests with the top ten. The sequencing used peripheral blood, collected before any cancer treatment. Receptors were obtained from a female donor of 60 years or more with stage I lung adenocarcinoma.

The table lists this clone with a count of one. The CDR3 spells CASTGGFNTEAFF. CDR3 coding DNA: TGTGCCAGTACCGGGGGGTTTAACACTGAAGCTTTCTTT. The chain joins TRBV19 to TRBJ1-1; weak D call: TRBD1 (5 bases). The CDR3 has 13 residues. From germline, CDR1 is LNHDA and CDR2 SQIVND (reference sequence). V was shortened by 7 bases and J by 2 bases, with 11 bases between the two germline ends. The full variable domain, with the rest looked up from reference TRBV19 and TRBJ1-1, is DGGITQSPKYLFRKEGQNVTLSCEQNLNHDAMYWYRQDPGQGLRLIYYSQIVNDFQKGDIAEGYSVSREKKESFPLTVTSAQKNPTAFYLCASTGGFNTEAFFGQGTRLTVV.

The chain is built from TRBV18 and TRBJ2-7; D might be TRBD1 (6 bases). Germline V gene lookup returns CDR1 KGHSH and CDR2 LQKENI. Trimming removed 5 bases from V and 4 bases from J, with 9 bases in between. The CDR3 runs to 12 residues. CDR3 amino acids: CASSSQGYEQYF. CDR3 sequence (DNA): TGTGCCAGCTCATCCCAGGGGTACGAGCAGTACTTC.

The CDR3 coding sequence is TGCGCCAGCAGCTTGATGATGTCTCCGGGACAACTTAACACTGAAGCTTTCTTT. Amino acids: CASSLMMSPGQLNTEAFF. The rearrangement uses TRBV5-1 and TRBJ1-1; weak D call: TRBD1 (6 bases). Trimming cost V 1 base and J 2 bases, with 21 bases left between them. CDR1 is SGHRS, CDR2 YFSETQ, per germline. The CDR3 loop spans 18 amino acids.

A few counts support this clone. J is TRBJ2-3 and V is TRBV7-3, with D perhaps given as TRBD1 or TRBD2 (6 bases each). The CDR3 totals 14 residues. Per germline, CDR1 SGHTA and CDR2 FQGTGA. V lost 3 bases to trimming and J lost 6 bases, with 13 bases between them. Written as DNA, the CDR3 is TGTGCCAGCAGCTTTGGGGGCCGGGAGGATACGCAGTATTTT. Translation: CASSFGGREDTQYF.

As regards this clone: Other DNA sequences within the sample encode an identical CDR3. The rearrangement uses TRBV4-2 and TRBJ2-7; weak D call: TRBD2 (6 bases). This CDR3 contains 15 residues. With 2 bases removed from V and 0 bases from J, the gap between germline ends came to 11 bases. Germline CDR1 LGHNA, CDR2 YNFKEQ. CDR3 nucleotide sequence: TGTGCCAGCAGCCAAATTAGCGGCGACTCCTACGAGCAGTACTTC. Protein product: CASSQISGDSYEQYF.

V usage is TRBV5-1 and J usage is TRBJ1-1; a possible D gene is TRBD1 (5 bases). Germline V gives CDR1 SGHRS, CDR2 YFSETQ. The CDR3 is made up of 16 amino acids. V shed 2 bases and J shed 1 base, with 15 bases lying between them. Here the CDR3 reads CASSFGGGAGNTEAFF. As DNA, the CDR3 is TGCGCCAGCAGCTTCGGCGGCGGGGCGGGGAACACTGAAGCTTTCTTT.

This chain links TRBV2 with TRBJ2-7, with D possibly matching TRBD1 (6 bases). V was clipped by 6 bases and J by 3 bases, with 12 bases between them. Germline CDR1 reads SNHLY; CDR2 reads FYNNEI. The CDR3 extends over 13 amino acids. The CDR3: CASRTGGNYEQYF. The CDR3 DNA sequence: TGTGCCAGCAGGACAGGTGGGAACTACGAGCAGTACTTC.

The V and J genes are TRBV28 and TRBJ2-7; 8 nucleotides align to TRBD1. From germline, CDR1 is MDHEN and CDR2 SYDVKM. The length of the CDR3 is 15 residues. Germline trimming cut 6 bases from V and 3 bases from J; bases unmatched to any gene: 10. Written as DNA, the CDR3 is TGTGCCAGCAGCGTTACCGGGACAGGACACTACGAGCAGTACTTC. Encoded protein: CASSVTGTGHYEQYF.

This chain joins TRBV9 and TRBJ1-5; no clear D gene. This CDR3 is 15 amino acids long. The V and J ends lost 1 base and 0 bases respectively, with 8 bases between them. The germline CDR1 and CDR2 sequences are SGDLS and YYNGEE. Written as DNA, the CDR3 is TGTGCCAGCAGCGTAACTCCTTATAGCAATCAGCCCCAGCATTTT. Residues: CASSVTPYSNQPQHF.

The gene calls are TRBV20-1 and TRBJ1-2, with D unresolved. This CDR3 region has 11 residues. Trimming cost V 6 bases and J 4 bases, with 9 bases left between them. CDR1 and CDR2 (germline): DFQATT, SNEGSKA (reference sequence). The CDR3 nucleotides read TGCAGTGCCTACGGGCCCTATGGCTACACCTTC. It encodes CSAYGPYGYTF.